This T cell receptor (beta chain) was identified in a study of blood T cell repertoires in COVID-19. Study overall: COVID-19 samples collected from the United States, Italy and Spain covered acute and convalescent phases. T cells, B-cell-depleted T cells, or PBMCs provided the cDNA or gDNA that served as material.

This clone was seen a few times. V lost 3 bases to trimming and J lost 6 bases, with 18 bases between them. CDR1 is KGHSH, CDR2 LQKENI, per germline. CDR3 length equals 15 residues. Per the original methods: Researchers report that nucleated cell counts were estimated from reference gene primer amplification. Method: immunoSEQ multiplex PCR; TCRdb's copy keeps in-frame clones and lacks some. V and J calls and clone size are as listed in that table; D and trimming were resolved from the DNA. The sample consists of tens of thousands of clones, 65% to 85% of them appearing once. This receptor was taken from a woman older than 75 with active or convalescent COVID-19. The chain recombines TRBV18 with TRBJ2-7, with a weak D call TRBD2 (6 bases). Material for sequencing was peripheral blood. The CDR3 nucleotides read TGTGCCAGCTCACCGGCGGGGCGAAGGGGCGGCGAGCAGTACTTC. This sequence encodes CASSPAGRRGGEQYF.